This T cell receptor (beta chain) was documented in a study of blood T cell repertoires in COVID-19. Study at large: Samples representing acute and convalescent COVID-19 were sourced from the United States, Italy and Spain. T cells, B-cell-depleted T cells, or PBMCs provided the cDNA or gDNA that served as material.

CDR3 length: 15 amino acids. J was trimmed by 5 bases and V by 6 bases; bases with no gene match: 11. Per germline, CDR1 MNHEY and CDR2 SVGAGI. Sequencing was performed with immunoSEQ multiplex PCR; in TCRdb, only in-frame clones are kept and a portion is missing. The data hold some 520,000 clones, with approximately 89% observed a single time. This chain connects TRBV6-5 to TRBJ2-5, with 8 nucleotides matching TRBD1. The sample consisted of peripheral blood. The receptor's source is a man aged 18 to 29 with COVID-19, enrolled during active disease. This CDR3 reads CASRPSDRGWETQYF. The CDR3 DNA is TGTGCCAGCAGACCGTCCGACAGGGGTTGGGAGACCCAGTACTTC.